These T cell receptor beta chains were read from a single sample in a study of cytomegalovirus exposure and HLA in healthy donors. Sequencing used immunoSEQ multiplex PCR; TCRdb keeps in-frame clones, though not all of them. The table has about 140,000 clones, around 80% seen once. Sequencing was carried out using PBMCs. The receptors stem from a woman aged 35 to 49 in good health and CMV-seronegative. CDR3s include the opening cysteine and the closing phenylalanine or tryptophan.

TRBJ1-6 TRBV6-6 CASSTRDRGEGPLHF
TRBJ1-1 TRBV27 CASSFSGRTEAFF
TRBJ2-5 TRBV4-2 CASSPGRGGETQYF
TRBJ2-7 TRBV29-1 CSASWGAYEQYF
TRBJ2-7 TRBV20-1 CSASKGNEQYF
TRBJ1-2 TRBV28 CASTLGQNYGYTF
TRBJ2-7 TRBV5-6 CASSYDRGHEQYF
TRBJ2-5 TRBV7-8 CASSLWRIAGETQYF
TRBJ1-4 TRBV27 CASRASGVEKLFF
TRBJ1-1 TRBV5-1 CASSSTGRGRETEAFF
TRBJ1-4 TRBV4-1 CASSPRDRADEKLFF
TRBJ1-1 TRBV10-3 CAISEDRGFTEAFF
TRBJ2-1 TRBV5-6 CASSLFGSSYNEQFF
TRBJ2-5 TRBV28 CASSSPSGGARETQYF
TRBJ2-3 TRBV27 CASRVRRVGTDTQYF
TRBJ2-5 TRBV7-2 CASSGQDEETQYF
TRBJ2-1 TRBV6-5 CASRHLAGPYNEQFF
TRBJ2-7 TRBV11-2 CASSLDREYEQYF
TRBJ1-1 TRBV5-1 CASSGGLGGTEAFF
TRBJ1-6 TRBV28 CASRGTGILPPLHF
TRBJ2-3 TRBV7-2 CASSLVQGAQADTQYF
TRBJ2-3 TRBV30 CALSGASTDTQYF
TRBJ1-1 TRBV4-3 CASSQGQGVNTEAFF
TRBJ2-1 TRBV11-3 CASSGRDRMYNEQFF
TRBJ2-1 TRBV4-1 CASSPRDRGRDEQFF
TRBJ2-1 TRBV5-1 CASSLVGVGYNEQFF
TRBJ1-2 TRBV14 CASSQDQYGYTF
TRBJ2-7 TRBV28 CASSLQGYEQYF
TRBJ2-5 TRBV11-2 CASSLNSAGNLETQYF
TRBJ2-4 TRBV9 CASSVGLALTPVQYF
TRBJ1-5 TRBV19 CASSIGPGSDQPQHF
TRBJ1-4 TRBV7-6 CASSLRDRGDEKLFF
TRBJ1-1 TRBV28 CASSLLTGGRTEAFF
TRBJ2-6 TRBV28 CASTSGANGLTF
TRBJ1-2 TRBV7-2 CASSFPGANYGYTF
TRBJ2-3 TRBV7-3 CASSLSGTWGDTQYF
TRBJ2-3 TRBV5-1 CASSLGPEVANTQYF
TRBJ1-2 TRBV19 CASSRNRGLPNYGYTF
TRBJ2-1 TRBV7-2 CASSPRSGRSREQFF
TRBJ2-3 TRBV10-1 CASSRTSGNADTQYF
TRBJ1-5 TRBV27 CASSPDRGSNQPQHF
TRBJ2-1 TRBV10-1 CASSESAREEWYNEQFF
TRBJ1-1 TRBV7-3 CASSLKGIGITEAFF
TRBJ2-7 TRBV7-8 CASSLLFSGSGEQYF
TRBJ2-1 TRBV5-1 CASSLHRGPSSYNEQFF
TRBJ1-5 TRBV28 CASSYGAERNQPQHF
TRBJ2-7 TRBV5-4 CASSPGQRGPETYEQYF
TRBJ2-3 TRBV11-2 CASRVRQNTDTQYF
TRBJ2-1 TRBV5-6 CASSLGGGVNEQFF
TRBJ1-1 TRBV2 CASRNPGQGRDTEAFF